What follows describes a single TCR beta chain. The specificity of this receptor is unknown. No base qualities exist here, and no much larger clone lies one base off it. The CDR3 contains 14 residues, cysteine and phenylalanine counted. Only CDR3 DNA remains: 42 bases, in frame from the first base. V is cut by 5 bases and J by 9 bases, and the space between the germline ends is 17 bases. CDR1 and CDR2 are drawn from the germline V gene (reference sequence): MNHEY, SMNVEV. The trial excluded patients who had a history of autoimmune disease or were on systemic immunosuppression. Peripheral blood for TCR sequencing was collected from all dose cohorts at baseline, on cycle 4 day 1, and on cycle 7 day 1. Samples came from an open-label, multicenter, first-in-human phase I dose-escalation trial of ivuxolimab. The trial enrolled adults with locally advanced or metastatic head and neck squamous cell, hepatocellular, melanoma or renal cell carcinoma. Before TCR sequencing, CD4+ T cells and CD8+ T cells were sorted from peripheral blood as separate populations.

This entry is derived from a study of OX40 agonist ivuxolimab in advanced cancers. Concerning the study at large: Ivuxolimab, which targeted the costimulatory receptor OX40 (CD134), was an agonistic, fully human IgG2 monoclonal antibody. The paper covers the monotherapy dose-escalation part of the phase I ivuxolimab trial, which included N of about 50 patients. In the dose-escalation cohort, 70% to 85% of patients were male, and the mean age was about 55 years, with a range of about 20 to 79. Intravenous ivuxolimab was administered to patients every 2 weeks at six dose levels: 0.01, 0.1, 0.3, 1.5, 3 and 10 mg/kg. Patients were allowed to have had prior anti-PD-1, anti-PD-L1 or anti-CTLA-4 therapy, and around two fifths of the dose-escalation patients had been treated with checkpoint inhibitors. Three dose-escalation patients achieved partial responses, one with hepatocellular carcinoma and two with cutaneous melanoma. Peripheral TCRbeta sequencing aimed to test whether ivuxolimab altered TCR sequence diversity and caused clonal T-cell expansion. Of the roughly 51 dose-escalation patients, hepatocellular carcinoma was present in roughly 19, melanoma in roughly 15, renal cell carcinoma in 9 and head and neck cancer in 9. Study-level results and caveats: Antigen specificity was not determined for the clonally expanded peripheral T cells. After ivuxolimab, CD8+ T cells had more expanded clones than CD4+ T cells on average. In the 0.1-3.0 mg/kg groups, partial responders were among the patients with the lowest normalized peripheral clonal expansion, particularly in CD8+ T cells. Low levels of normalized T-cell clonal expansion were also seen in some nonresponding patients. At doses of 0.1 to 3.0 mg/kg, clonal expansion of both CD4+ and CD8+ T cells in blood was seen between baseline and week 6.

Genomic DNA was isolated from the sorted cells so that the TCRbeta CDR3 region could be sequenced. TCRbeta CDR3 regions were sequenced using the immunoSEQ Assay. TCRdb obtained this table from immuneACCESS and retained in-frame rearrangements with V and J assigned. These tables miss some clones; where compared with another copy, unresolved V genes account for less than half of the shortfall, and the remainder is unexplained. The sample yields 35,000 to 40,000 clones; around 89% were counted once. Together, the top ten hold 12% of the sample. The rearrangement combines TRBV27 with TRBJ2-1; the D gene is tentatively TRBD1 or TRBD2, each matching 7 bases. The material sequenced was CD4+ or CD8+ T cells sorted from blood, taken in a trial of the OX40 agonist ivuxolimab. The TCR was taken from an adult with an advanced solid tumor such as melanoma, head and neck, liver or kidney cancer. This receptor carries the CDR3 CASSPPRGGGEQFF. In nucleotide form, the sequence is TGTGCCAGCAGTCCCCCCAGGGGGGGCGGTGAGCAGTTCTTC.